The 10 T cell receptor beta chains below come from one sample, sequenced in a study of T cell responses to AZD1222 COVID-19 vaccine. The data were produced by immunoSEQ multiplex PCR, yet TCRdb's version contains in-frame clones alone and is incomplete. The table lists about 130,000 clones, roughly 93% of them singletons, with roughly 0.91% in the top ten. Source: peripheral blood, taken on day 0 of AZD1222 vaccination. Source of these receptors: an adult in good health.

The CDR3 DNA follows: TGTGCCAGCAGCTTAACGCTCAGGGGTGACTATGGCTACACCTTC. Residues: CASSLTLRGDYGYTF. The gene calls are TRBV5-5 and TRBJ1-2, with D possibly TRBD1 on 6 matching bases. Trimming cost V 2 bases and J 3 bases, with 14 bases left between them. The CDR3 is 15 residues long. Germline CDR1 reads SGHKS; CDR2 reads YYEKEE (reference sequence). Full variable domain (missing parts from reference TRBV5-5 and TRBJ1-2): DAGVTQSPTHLIKTRGQQVTLRCSPISGHKSVSWYQQVLGQGPQFIFQYYEKEERGRGNFPDRFSARQFPNYSSELNVNALLLGDSALYLCASSLTLRGDYGYTFGSGTRLTVV.

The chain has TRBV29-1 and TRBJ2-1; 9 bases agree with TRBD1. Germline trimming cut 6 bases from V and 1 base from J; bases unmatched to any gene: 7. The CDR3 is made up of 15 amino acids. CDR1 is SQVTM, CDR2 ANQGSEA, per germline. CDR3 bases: TGCAGCGTCCTTGGGACAGGGAGGTCCTACAATGAGCAGTTCTTC. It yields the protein CSVLGTGRSYNEQFF.

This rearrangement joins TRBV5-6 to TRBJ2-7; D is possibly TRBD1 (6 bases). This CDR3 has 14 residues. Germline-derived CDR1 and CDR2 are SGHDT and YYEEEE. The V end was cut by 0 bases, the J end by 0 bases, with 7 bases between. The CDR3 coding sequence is TGTGCCAGCAGCTTGGGGGGGCACTCCTACGAGCAGTACTTC. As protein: CASSLGGHSYEQYF.

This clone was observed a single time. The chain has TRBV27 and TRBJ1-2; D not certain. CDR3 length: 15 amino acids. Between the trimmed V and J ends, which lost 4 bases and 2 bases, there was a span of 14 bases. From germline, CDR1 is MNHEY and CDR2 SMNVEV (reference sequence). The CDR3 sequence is CASSSPTKGNYGYTF. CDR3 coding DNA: TGTGCCAGCAGTTCCCCGACAAAAGGGAACTATGGCTACACCTTC.

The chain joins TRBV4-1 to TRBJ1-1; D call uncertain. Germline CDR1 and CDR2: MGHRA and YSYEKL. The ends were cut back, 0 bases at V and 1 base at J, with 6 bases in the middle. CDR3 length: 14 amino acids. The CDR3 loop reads CASSQDGANTEAFF. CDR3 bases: TGCGCCAGCAGCCAAGATGGAGCGAACACTGAAGCTTTCTTT.

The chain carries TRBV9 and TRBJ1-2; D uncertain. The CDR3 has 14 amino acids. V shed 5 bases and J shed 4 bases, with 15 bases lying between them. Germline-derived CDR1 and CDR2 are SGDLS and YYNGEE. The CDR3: CASSPSLDLYGYTF. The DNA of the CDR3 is TGTGCCAGCAGTCCTTCCCTCGACCTCTATGGCTACACCTTC.

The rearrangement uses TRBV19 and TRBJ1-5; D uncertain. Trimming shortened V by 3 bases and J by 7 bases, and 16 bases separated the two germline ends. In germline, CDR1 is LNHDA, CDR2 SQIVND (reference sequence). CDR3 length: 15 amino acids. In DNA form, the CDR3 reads TGTGCCAGTAGTATTGGATTCGAGGTAGGACAGCCCCAGCATTTT. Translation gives CASSIGFEVGQPQHF.

CDR3 loop: CASRTGHKNIQYF. The DNA of the CDR3 is TGTGCCAGCAGGACCGGGCATAAAAACATTCAGTACTTC. The gene calls are TRBV12-3 or TRBV12-4 and TRBJ2-4, with unresolved D. CDR3 length equals 13 residues. V lost 6 bases and J lost 4, with 10 bases in between.

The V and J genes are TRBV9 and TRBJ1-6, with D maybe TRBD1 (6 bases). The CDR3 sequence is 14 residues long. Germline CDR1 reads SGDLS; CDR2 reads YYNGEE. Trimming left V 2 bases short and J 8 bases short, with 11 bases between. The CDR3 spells CASSVTGSDSPLHF. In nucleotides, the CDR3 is TGTGCCAGCAGCGTTACAGGGTCCGATTCACCCCTCCACTTT.

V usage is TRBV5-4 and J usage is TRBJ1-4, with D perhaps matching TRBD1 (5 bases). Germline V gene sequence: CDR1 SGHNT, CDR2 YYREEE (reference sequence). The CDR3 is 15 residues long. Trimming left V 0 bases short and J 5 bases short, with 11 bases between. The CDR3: CASSLATGGNEKLFF. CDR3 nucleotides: TGTGCCAGCAGCTTGGCGACGGGGGGGAATGAAAAACTGTTTTTT.